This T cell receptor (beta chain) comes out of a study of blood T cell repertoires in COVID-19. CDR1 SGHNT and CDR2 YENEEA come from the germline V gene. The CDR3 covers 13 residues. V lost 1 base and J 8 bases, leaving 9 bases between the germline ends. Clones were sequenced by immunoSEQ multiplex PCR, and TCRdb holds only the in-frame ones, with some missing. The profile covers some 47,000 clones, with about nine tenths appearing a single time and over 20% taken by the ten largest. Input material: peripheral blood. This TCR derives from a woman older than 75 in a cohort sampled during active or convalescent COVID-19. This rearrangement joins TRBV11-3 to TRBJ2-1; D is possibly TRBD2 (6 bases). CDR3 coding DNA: TGTGCCAGCAGCTTAGGGGCGGGGTATGAGCAGTTCTTC. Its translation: CASSLGAGYEQFF.